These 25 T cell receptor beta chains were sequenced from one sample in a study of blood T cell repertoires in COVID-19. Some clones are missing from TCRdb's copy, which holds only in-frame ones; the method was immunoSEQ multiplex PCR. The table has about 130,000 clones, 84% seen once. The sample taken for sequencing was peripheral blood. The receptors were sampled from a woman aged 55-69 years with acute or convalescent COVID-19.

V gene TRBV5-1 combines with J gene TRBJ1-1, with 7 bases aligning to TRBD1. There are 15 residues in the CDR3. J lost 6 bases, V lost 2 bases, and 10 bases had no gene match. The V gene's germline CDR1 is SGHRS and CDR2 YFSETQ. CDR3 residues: CASSFSPTGDPEAFF. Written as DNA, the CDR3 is TGCGCCAGCAGCTTTTCTCCAACAGGGGACCCTGAAGCTTTCTTT.

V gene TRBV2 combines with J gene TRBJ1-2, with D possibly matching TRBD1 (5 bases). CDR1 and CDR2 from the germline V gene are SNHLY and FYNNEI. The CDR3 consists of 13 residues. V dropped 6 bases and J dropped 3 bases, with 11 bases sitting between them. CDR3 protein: CASRDTGHYGYTF. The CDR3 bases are TGTGCCAGCAGGGACACAGGACACTATGGCTACACCTTC.

DNA of the CDR3: TGTGCCAGCAATACCAGGGGGCTCACCGGGGAGCTGTTTTTT. Its protein is CASNTRGLTGELFF. The chain joins TRBV2 to TRBJ2-2, with 8 bases identical to TRBD1. Trimming cost V 7 bases and J 4 bases; bases outside gene matches: 5. This CDR3 spans 14 amino acids. Germline V gene data show CDR1 as SNHLY and CDR2 as FYNNEI.

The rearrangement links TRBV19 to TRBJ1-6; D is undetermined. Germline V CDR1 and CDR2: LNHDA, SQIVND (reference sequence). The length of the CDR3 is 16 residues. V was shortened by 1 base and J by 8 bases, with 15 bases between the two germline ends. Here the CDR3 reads CASSIVLIGMDSPLHF. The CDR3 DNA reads TGTGCCAGTAGTATAGTCTTGATCGGGATGGATTCACCCCTCCACTTT.

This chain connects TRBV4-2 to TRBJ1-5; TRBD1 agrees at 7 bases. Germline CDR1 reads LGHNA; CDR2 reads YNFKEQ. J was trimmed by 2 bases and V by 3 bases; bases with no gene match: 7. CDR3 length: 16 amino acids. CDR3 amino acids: CASSHTQGEGNQPQHF. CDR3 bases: TGTGCCAGCAGCCACACGCAGGGGGAGGGCAATCAGCCCCAGCATTTT.

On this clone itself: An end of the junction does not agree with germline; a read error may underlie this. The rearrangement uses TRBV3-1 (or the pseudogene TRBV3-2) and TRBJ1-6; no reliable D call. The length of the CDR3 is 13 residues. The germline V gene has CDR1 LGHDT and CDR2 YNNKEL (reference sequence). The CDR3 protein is CASSQKEDSPLHF. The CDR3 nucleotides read TGTGCCAGCAGCCAAAAGGAGGATTCCCCCCTCCACTTT.

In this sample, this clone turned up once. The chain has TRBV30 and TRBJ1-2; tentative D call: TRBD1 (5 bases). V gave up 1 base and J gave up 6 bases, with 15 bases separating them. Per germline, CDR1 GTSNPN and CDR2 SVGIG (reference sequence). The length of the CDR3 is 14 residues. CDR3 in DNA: TGTGCCTGGAGTGGCCTACCTAGGGGTGATGGCTACACCTTC. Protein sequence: CAWSGLPRGDGYTF.

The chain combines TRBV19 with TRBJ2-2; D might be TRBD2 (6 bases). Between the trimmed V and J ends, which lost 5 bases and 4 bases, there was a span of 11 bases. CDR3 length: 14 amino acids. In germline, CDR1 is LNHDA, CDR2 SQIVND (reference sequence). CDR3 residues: CASSLLGGTGELFF. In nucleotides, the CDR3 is TGTGCCAGTAGTCTTCTGGGAGGCACCGGGGAGCTGTTTTTT.

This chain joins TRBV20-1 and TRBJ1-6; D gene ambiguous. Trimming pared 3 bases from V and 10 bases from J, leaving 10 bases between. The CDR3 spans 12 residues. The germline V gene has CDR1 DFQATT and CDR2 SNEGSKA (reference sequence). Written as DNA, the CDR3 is TGCAGTGCTAGTCCTCGCGGCTCACCCCTCCACTTT. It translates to CSASPRGSPLHF.

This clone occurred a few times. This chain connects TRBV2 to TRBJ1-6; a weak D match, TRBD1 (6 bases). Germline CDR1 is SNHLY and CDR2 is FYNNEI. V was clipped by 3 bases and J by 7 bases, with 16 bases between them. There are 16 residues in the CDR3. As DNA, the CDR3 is TGTGCCAGCAGTGAGCTGGGGGCCTCCAGGAATTCACCCCTCCACTTT. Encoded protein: CASSELGASRNSPLHF.

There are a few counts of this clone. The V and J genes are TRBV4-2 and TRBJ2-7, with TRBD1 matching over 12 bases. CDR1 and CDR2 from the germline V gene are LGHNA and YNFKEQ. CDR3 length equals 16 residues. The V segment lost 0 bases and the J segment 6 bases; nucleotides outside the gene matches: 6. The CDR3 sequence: CASSQERGTGGAEQYF. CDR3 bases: TGTGCCAGCAGCCAAGAGCGAGGGACAGGGGGCGCCGAGCAGTACTTC.

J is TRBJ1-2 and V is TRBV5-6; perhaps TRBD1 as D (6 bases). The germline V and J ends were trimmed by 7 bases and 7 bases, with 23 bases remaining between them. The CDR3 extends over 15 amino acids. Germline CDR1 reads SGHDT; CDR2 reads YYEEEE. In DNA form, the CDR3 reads TGTGCCAGCGGGGGCGCGGGTCGGTCGTTGAGTGGCTACACCTTC. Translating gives CASGGAGRSLSGYTF.

For the CDR3, the DNA is TGTGCCAGCACCTACAGGGGAGAGCGTGAAAAACTGTTTTTT. The encoded protein is CASTYRGEREKLFF. This chain links TRBV6-5 with TRBJ1-4; 7 bases are a match to TRBD1. With 7 bases clipped from V and 7 bases from J, the junction kept 9 bases outside the gene matches. Per germline, CDR1 MNHEY and CDR2 SVGAGI. The CDR3 has 14 residues.

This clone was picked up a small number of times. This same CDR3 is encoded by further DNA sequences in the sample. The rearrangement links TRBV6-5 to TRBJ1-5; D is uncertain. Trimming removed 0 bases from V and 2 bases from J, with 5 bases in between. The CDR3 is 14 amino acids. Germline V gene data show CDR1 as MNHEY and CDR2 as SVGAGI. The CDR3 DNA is TGTGCCAGCAGTTACTCGGGCGGCAATCAGCCCCAGCATTTT. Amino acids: CASSYSGGNQPQHF.

The CDR3 DNA is TGTGCCAGCAGCCCAAACCTCGACGCTGGGCGAGTTGAAGCTTTCTTT. Translating it yields CASSPNLDAGRVEAFF. V usage is TRBV9 and J usage is TRBJ1-1; D gene unclear. CDR1 is SGDLS, CDR2 YYNGEE, per germline. Trimming stripped 4 bases from V and 7 bases from J, with 23 bases between. The CDR3 has 16 amino acids.

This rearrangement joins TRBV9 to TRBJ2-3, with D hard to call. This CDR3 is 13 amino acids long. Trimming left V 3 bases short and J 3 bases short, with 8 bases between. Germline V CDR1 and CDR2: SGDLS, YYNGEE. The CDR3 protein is CASSEFTTDTQYF. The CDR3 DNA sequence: TGTGCCAGCAGCGAGTTTACTACAGATACGCAGTATTTT.

CDR3 sequence: CASSRTGTDTQYF. The DNA of the CDR3 is TGTGCCAGCAGCCGGACAGGGACGGATACGCAGTATTTT. The J gene is TRBJ2-3, the V gene TRBV5-8; 8 nucleotides agree with TRBD1. With V trimmed by 4 bases and J by 6 bases, 4 bases remained unmatched. The CDR3 loop spans 13 amino acids. CDR1 and CDR2 from the germline V gene are SGHTS and YDEGEE.

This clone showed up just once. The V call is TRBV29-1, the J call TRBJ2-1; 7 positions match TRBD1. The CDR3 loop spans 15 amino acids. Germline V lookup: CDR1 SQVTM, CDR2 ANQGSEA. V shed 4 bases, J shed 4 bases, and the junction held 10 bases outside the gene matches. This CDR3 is CSVGEQGVTYNEQFF. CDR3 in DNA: TGCAGCGTTGGTGAGCAGGGGGTGACGTACAATGAGCAGTTCTTC.

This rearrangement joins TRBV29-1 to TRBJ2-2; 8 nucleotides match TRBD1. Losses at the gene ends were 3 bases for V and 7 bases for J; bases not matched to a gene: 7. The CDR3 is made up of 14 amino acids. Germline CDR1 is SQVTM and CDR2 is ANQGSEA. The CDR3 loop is CSVDTGGRIGELFF. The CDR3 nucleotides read TGCAGCGTTGATACAGGGGGGAGAATCGGGGAGCTGTTTTTT.

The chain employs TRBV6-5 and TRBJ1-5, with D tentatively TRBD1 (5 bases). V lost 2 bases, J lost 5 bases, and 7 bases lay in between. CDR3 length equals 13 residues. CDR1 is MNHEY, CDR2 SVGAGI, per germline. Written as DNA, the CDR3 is TGTGCCAGCAGTTACAAGGGGTATCAGCCCCAGCATTTT. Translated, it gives CASSYKGYQPQHF.

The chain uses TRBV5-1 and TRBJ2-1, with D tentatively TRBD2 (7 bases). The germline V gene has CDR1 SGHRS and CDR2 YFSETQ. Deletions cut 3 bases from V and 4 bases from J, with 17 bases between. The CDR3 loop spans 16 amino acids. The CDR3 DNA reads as TGCGCCAGCAGCTCCCTGGGGGGGGGCCGTTACAATGAGCAGTTCTTC. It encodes CASSSLGGGRYNEQFF.

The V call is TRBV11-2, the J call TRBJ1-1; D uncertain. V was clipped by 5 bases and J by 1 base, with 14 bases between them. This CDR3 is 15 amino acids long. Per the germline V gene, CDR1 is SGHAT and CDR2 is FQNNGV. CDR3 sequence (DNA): TGTGCCAGCAGCCCCGGTGGAGGTGCGAACACTGAAGCTTTCTTT. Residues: CASSPGGGANTEAFF.

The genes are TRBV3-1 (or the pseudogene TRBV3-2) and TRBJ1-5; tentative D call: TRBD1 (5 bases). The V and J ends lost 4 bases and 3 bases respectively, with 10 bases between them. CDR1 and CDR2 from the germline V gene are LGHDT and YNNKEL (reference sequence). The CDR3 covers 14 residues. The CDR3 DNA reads TGTGCCAGCAGCCCCGGGACTAACAATCAGCCCCAGCATTTT. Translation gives CASSPGTNNQPQHF.

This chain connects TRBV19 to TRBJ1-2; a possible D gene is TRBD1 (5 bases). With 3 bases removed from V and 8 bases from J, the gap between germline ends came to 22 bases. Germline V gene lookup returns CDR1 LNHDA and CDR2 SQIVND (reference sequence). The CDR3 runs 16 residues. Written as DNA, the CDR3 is TGTGCCAGTAGTATCCTCGGGGCGGGAGAACTCTACGGCTACACCTTC. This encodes CASSILGAGELYGYTF.

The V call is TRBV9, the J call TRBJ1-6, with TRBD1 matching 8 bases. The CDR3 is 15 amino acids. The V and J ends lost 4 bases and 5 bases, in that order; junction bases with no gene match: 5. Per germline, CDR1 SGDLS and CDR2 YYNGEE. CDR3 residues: CASSTGTGDNSPLHF. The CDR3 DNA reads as TGTGCCAGCAGCACCGGGACAGGCGATAATTCACCCCTCCACTTT.